This entry describes one T cell receptor (beta chain). Its antigen is currently unknown. The sample is drawn from a study of beta chain features in type 1 diabetes. Study-level information: Examination covered approximately 100 million sorted cells spanning all samples.

General study findings and limits: Any PCR bias toward short templates would affect both groups alike. Moderately but significantly shorter TCRB CDR3s were found in Type 1 diabetes patients in all four CD4+ subsets. Fewer junction insertions and more nucleotide deletions appeared in type 1 diabetes patients.

Germline V gene data show CDR1 as KGHSH and CDR2 as LQKENI. V was trimmed by 3 bases and J by 2 bases, leaving 13 bases between them. CDR3 length equals 15 residues. The entirety of the isolated RNA underwent reverse transcription, so expressed TCRB transcripts were sequenced. Assay used: immunoSEQ multiplex PCR; TCRdb lists only in-frame clones, some missing. The sample shows 600,000 or so clones, around 12% of them seen only once. Sequencing input: naive CD4+ T cells from blood. V gene TRBV18 combines with J gene TRBJ1-2; D remains unclear. This clonotype was obtained from a young man with type 1 diabetes. The CDR3 loop reads CASSPQRAENYGYTF. CDR3 DNA: TGTGCCAGCTCACCGCAGCGGGCCGAGAACTATGGCTACACCTTC.